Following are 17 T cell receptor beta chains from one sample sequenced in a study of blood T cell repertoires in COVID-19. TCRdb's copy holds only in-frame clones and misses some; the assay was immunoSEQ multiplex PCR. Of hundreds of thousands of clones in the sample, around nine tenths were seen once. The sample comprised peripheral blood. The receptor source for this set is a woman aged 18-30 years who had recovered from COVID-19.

CDR3 sequence reads: CASSGLGQGVNEQFF. CDR3 in DNA: TGTGCCAGCAGCGGGCTAGGACAGGGTGTCAATGAGCAGTTCTTC. The chain joins TRBV13 to TRBJ2-1; TRBD1 aligns across 8 bases. Losses at the gene ends were 5 bases for V and 6 bases for J; bases not matched to a gene: 9. The length of the CDR3 is 15 residues. Germline-derived CDR1 and CDR2 are PRHDT and FYEKMQ (reference sequence).

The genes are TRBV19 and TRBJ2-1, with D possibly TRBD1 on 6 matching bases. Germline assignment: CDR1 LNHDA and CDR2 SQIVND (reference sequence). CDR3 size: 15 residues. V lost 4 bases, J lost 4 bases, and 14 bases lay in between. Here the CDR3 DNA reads TGTGCCAGTAGTACGACAGGCTTCATTTACAATGAGCAGTTCTTC. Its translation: CASSTTGFIYNEQFF.

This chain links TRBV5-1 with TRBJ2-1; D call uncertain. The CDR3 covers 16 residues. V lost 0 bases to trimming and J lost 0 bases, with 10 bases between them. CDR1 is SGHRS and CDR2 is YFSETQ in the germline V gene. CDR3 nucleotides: TGCGCCAGCAGCTTGGTTATTGCCAGCTCCTACAATGAGCAGTTCTTC. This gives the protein CASSLVIASSYNEQFF.

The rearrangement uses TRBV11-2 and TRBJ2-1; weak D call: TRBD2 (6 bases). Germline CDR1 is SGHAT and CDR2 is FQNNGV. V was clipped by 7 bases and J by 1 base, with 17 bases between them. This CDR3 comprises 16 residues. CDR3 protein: CASTVGAGSSYNEQFF. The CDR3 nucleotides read TGTGCCAGCACCGTAGGGGCCGGGAGTTCCTACAATGAGCAGTTCTTC.

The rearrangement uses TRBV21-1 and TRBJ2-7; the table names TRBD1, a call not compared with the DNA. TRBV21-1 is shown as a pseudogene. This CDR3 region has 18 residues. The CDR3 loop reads CASSKAPRQLYRSYEQYV. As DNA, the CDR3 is TGTGCCAGCAGCAAAGCCCCGCGACAGTTATATCGCTCCTACGAGCAGTACGTC.

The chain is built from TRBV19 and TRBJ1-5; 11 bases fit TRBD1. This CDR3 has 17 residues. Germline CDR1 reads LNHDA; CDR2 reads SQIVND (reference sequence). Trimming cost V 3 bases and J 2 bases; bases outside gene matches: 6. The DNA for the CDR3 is TGTGCCAGTAGTATGTGGACAGGGGGCGAAGGCAATCAGCCCCAGCATTTT. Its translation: CASSMWTGGEGNQPQHF.

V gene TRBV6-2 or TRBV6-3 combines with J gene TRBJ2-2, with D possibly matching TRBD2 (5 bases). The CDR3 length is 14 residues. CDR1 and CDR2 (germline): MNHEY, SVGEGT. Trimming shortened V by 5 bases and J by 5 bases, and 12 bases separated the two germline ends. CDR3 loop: CASSPGGGTGELFF. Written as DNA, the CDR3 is TGTGCCAGCAGTCCAGGCGGAGGAACCGGGGAGCTGTTTTTT.

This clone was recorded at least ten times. CDR3 loop: CASSLTTGPNQPQHF. DNA for the CDR3: TGCGCCAGCAGCTTGACGACAGGGCCTAATCAGCCCCAGCATTTT. The J gene is TRBJ1-5, the V gene TRBV5-1; TRBD1 agrees at 7 bases. Germline CDR1 reads SGHRS; CDR2 reads YFSETQ. This CDR3 spans 15 amino acids. The V and J ends lost 1 base and 4 bases, in that order; junction bases with no gene match: 5.

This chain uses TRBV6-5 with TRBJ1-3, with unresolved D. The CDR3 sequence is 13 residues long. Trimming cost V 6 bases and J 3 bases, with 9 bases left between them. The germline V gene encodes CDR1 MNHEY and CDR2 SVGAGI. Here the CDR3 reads CASRSVYGNTIYF. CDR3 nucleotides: TGTGCCAGCAGGTCCGTTTATGGAAACACCATATATTTT.

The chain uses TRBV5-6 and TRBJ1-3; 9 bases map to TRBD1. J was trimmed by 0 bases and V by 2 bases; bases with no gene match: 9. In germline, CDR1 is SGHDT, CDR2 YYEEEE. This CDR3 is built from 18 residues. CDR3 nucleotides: TGTGCCAGCAGCTTTACACACAGGGGGCACGACTCTGGAAACACCATATATTTT. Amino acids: CASSFTHRGHDSGNTIYF.

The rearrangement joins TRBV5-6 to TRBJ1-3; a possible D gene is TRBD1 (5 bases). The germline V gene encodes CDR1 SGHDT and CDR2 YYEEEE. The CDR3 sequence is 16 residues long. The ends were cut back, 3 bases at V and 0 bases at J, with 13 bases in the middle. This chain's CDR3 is CASSWGRVSSGNTIYF. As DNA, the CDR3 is TGTGCCAGCAGCTGGGGCAGGGTCTCCTCTGGAAACACCATATATTTT.

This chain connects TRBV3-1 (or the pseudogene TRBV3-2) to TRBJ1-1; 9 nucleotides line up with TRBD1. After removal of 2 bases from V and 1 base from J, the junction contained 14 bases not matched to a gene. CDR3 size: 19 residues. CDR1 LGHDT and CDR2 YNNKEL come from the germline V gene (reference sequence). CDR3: CASSQYLTGGDFGNTEAFF. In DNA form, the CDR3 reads TGTGCCAGCAGCCAATATCTGACAGGGGGAGATTTCGGGAACACTGAAGCTTTCTTT.

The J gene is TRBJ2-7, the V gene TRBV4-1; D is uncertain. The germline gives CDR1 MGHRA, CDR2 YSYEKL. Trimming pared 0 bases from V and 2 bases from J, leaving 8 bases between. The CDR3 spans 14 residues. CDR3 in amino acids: CASSQDGRTYEQYV. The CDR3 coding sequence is TGCGCCAGCAGCCAAGATGGCAGGACCTACGAGCAGTACGTC.

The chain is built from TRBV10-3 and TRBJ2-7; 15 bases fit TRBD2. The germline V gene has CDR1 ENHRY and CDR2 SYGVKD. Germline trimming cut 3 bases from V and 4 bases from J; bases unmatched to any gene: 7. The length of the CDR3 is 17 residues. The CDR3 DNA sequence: TGTGCCATCAGTGACCCCGGACTAGCGGGAGGGGGGTACGAGCAGTACGTC. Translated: CAISDPGLAGGGYEQYV.

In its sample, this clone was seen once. The CDR3 here is CASSYLLGATEAFF. The CDR3 nucleotides read TGTGCCAGCAGTTACCTTTTGGGGGCGACTGAAGCTTTCTTT. The genes are TRBV6-2 or TRBV6-3 and TRBJ1-1, with a possible D match to TRBD1 (6 bases). Deletions cut 2 bases from V and 5 bases from J, with 12 bases between. This CDR3 comprises 14 residues. From germline, CDR1 is MNHEY and CDR2 SVGEGT.

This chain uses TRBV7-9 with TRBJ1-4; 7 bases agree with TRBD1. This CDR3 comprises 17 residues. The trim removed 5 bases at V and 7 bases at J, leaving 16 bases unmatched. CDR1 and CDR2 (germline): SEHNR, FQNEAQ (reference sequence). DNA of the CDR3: TGTGCCAGCAGCCTGATCAGGGGGGCCCGTATGCGTGAAAAACTGTTTTTT. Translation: CASSLIRGARMREKLFF. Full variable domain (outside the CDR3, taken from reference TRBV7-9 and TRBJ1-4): DTGVSQNPRHKITKRGQNVTFRCDPISEHNRLYWYRQTLGQGPEFLTYFQNEAQLEKSRLLSDRFSAERPKGSFSTLEIQRTEQGDSAMYLCASSLIRGARMREKLFFGSGTQLSVL.

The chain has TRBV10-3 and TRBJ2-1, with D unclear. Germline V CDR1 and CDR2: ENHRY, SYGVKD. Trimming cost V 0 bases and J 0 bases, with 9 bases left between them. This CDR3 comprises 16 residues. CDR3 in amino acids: CAISESAVSSYNEQFF. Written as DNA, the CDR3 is TGTGCCATCAGTGAGTCCGCGGTAAGCTCCTACAATGAGCAGTTCTTC.